One sample yielded the 11 T cell receptor beta chains listed below, sequenced in a study of cytotoxic CD8 clonotypes in ibrutinib-treated CLL. Repertoires were generated with immunoSEQ multiplex PCR, while TCRdb's copy carries only in-frame clones and drops some. The repertoire consists of around 310,000 clones, with approximately 80% occurring once and the leading ten covering about 6.3%. The sequencing used PBMCs, collected before ibrutinib treatment. The receptors were sampled from a human donor with chronic lymphocytic leukemia.

CDR3 sequence reads: CASSMTGGYGQPQHF. The CDR3 bases are TGTGCCAGTAGTATGACAGGGGGGTACGGTCAGCCCCAGCATTTT. The chain carries TRBV19 and TRBJ1-5; 9 nucleotides align to TRBD1. Trimming cost V 3 bases and J 6 bases; bases outside gene matches: 6. The CDR3 contains 15 residues. Germline CDR1 and CDR2: LNHDA and SQIVND (reference sequence).

V is TRBV14 and J is TRBJ2-1, with TRBD2 identical over 14 bases. CDR1 is SGHDN and CDR2 is FVKESK in the germline V gene. CDR3 length: 15 amino acids. V gave up 1 base and J gave up 8 bases; unmatched junction bases: 1. DNA for the CDR3: TGTGCCAGCAGCCAAGGACTAGCGGGAGGGGATGAGCAGTTCTTC. This sequence encodes CASSQGLAGGDEQFF.

V and J are TRBV14 and TRBJ2-1, with D hard to call. Germline-derived CDR1 and CDR2 are SGHDN and FVKESK. CDR3 size: 14 residues. V lost 4 bases and J 3 bases, leaving 10 bases between the germline ends. In nucleotides, the CDR3 is TGTGCCAGCAGCCCCTTAGTTTTCTACAATGAGCAGTTCTTC. This translates into CASSPLVFYNEQFF.

CDR3 protein: CASSLTGSDEQYF. CDR3 in DNA: TGCGCCAGCAGCTTGACAGGGTCCGACGAGCAGTACTTC. The rearrangement uses TRBV5-1 and TRBJ2-7; tentatively, D is TRBD1 (6 bases). The germline V gene encodes CDR1 SGHRS and CDR2 YFSETQ. The CDR3 totals 13 residues. With 1 base removed from V and 5 bases from J, the gap between germline ends came to 10 bases. Full variable domain (missing parts from reference TRBV5-1 and TRBJ2-7): KAGVTQTPRYLIKTRGQQVTLSCSPISGHRSVSWYQQTPGQGLQFLFEYFSETQRNKGNFPGRFSGRQFSNSRSEMNVSTLELGDSALYLCASSLTGSDEQYFGPGTRLTVT.

The V gene is TRBV6-1, the J gene TRBJ1-2; 8 bases map to TRBD1. This CDR3 has 15 amino acids. The J segment lost 4 bases and the V segment lost 2 bases, leaving 6 bases of the junction unmatched. Germline loops: CDR1 MNHNS, CDR2 SASEGT. The CDR3 here is CASSERDRTFYGYTF. The DNA for the CDR3 is TGTGCCAGCAGTGAACGGGACAGGACCTTCTATGGCTACACCTTC.

The chain is built from TRBV5-1 and TRBJ2-7; D is possibly TRBD2 (5 bases). Trimming stripped 7 bases from V and 0 bases from J, with 14 bases between. The length of the CDR3 is 14 residues. Germline V gives CDR1 SGHRS, CDR2 YFSETQ. The DNA of the CDR3 is TGCGCCAGCTCCTCCCAGCGGAACTCCTACGAGCAGTACTTC. Translated: CASSSQRNSYEQYF.

A few counts support this clone. V and J are TRBV4-3 and TRBJ2-2; 8 bases map to TRBD1. Germline loops: CDR1 LGHNA, CDR2 YSLEER. The CDR3 consists of 15 residues. V shed 4 bases, J shed 8 bases, and the junction held 9 bases outside the gene matches. The CDR3 spells CASSRNDRGSGELFF. CDR3 bases: TGCGCCAGCAGCCGGAACGACAGGGGATCAGGGGAGCTGTTTTTT.

J is TRBJ1-1 and V is TRBV30; no reliable D call. V dropped 0 bases and J dropped 4 bases, with 9 bases sitting between them. Germline CDR1 reads GTSNPN; CDR2 reads SVGIG (reference sequence). This CDR3 has 13 residues. CDR3 in DNA: TGTGCCTGGAGTGTAGAAGAGATCACTGAAGCTTTCTTT. Its translation: CAWSVEEITEAFF.

Here the CDR3 DNA reads TGCGCCAGCAACATATTAGCGTCGGGAGTCTACGAGCAGTACTTC. Translation gives CASNILASGVYEQYF. The chain couples TRBV10-1 to TRBJ2-7, with D maybe TRBD2 (6 bases). The V gene lost 7 bases and the J gene lost 3 bases, with 19 bases spanning the gap. Per germline, CDR1 WNHNN and CDR2 SYGVQD (reference sequence). The CDR3 contains 15 residues.

The V call is TRBV28, the J call TRBJ2-7, with 10 bases lining up with TRBD1. The germline gives CDR1 MDHEN, CDR2 SYDVKM. V shed 5 bases, J shed 2 bases, and the junction held 3 bases outside the gene matches. CDR3 length: 14 residues. CDR3 loop: CASSRTGGPYEQYF. CDR3 in DNA: TGTGCCAGCAGTCGGACAGGGGGGCCCTACGAGCAGTACTTC.

Points on this clone: At one end, the junction sequence differs from germline, possibly due to a read error. The CDR3 here is CASTEGTGILKSIF. In DNA form, the CDR3 reads TGTGCCAGCACAGAGGGGACAGGAATTTTGAAGTCAATTTTT. The gene calls are TRBV2 and TRBJ1-4; 8 bases align to TRBD1. The germline V gene has CDR1 SNHLY and CDR2 FYNNEI. The CDR3 consists of 14 residues. The full variable domain, rest sourced from reference TRBV2 and TRBJ1-4, is EPEVTQTPSHQVTQMGQEVILRCVPISNHLYFYWYRQILGQKVEFLVSFYNNEISEKSEIFDDQFSVERPDGSNFTLKIRSTKLEDSAMYFCASTEGTGILKSIFGSGTQLSVL.